The 18 T cell receptor beta chains reported below all come from one sample, sequenced in a study of graft-versus-host responses after intestinal transplantation. These TCRs are of unknown antigen specificity. The protocol was immunoSEQ multiplex PCR, while the TCRdb copy is restricted to in-frame clones and leaves out a portion. The repertoire holds some 86,000 clones, with 90% to 95% as singletons. The specimen was unstimulated CD8+ T cells sorted from spleen or lymph node cells, collected before intestinal transplant. These TCRs come from a human donor who received an intestinal transplant.

A single count supports this clone. The chain joins TRBV6-5 to TRBJ2-3, with 9 bases fitting TRBD1. Germline V lookup: CDR1 MNHEY, CDR2 SVGAGI. The V and J ends lost 2 bases and 3 bases, in that order; junction bases with no gene match: 6. CDR3 size: 16 residues. This CDR3 is CASSYRQGGRTDTQYF. CDR3 DNA: TGTGCCAGCAGTTACCGACAGGGGGGGAGGACAGATACGCAGTATTTT.

The V and J genes are TRBV6-5 and TRBJ2-7; TRBD1 or TRBD2 may be the D gene (5 bases each). V was pared by 11 bases and J by 2 bases, with 10 bases between. In germline, CDR1 is MNHEY, CDR2 SVGAGI. The CDR3 contains 11 residues. The CDR3 reads CAVRDPYEQYF. The CDR3 DNA reads TGTGCCGTCCGGGACCCCTACGAGCAGTACTTC.

The V gene is TRBV6-1, the J gene TRBJ2-1; TRBD1 is a possible D gene (5 bases). V lost 0 bases and J lost 5, with 11 bases in between. In germline, CDR1 is MNHNS, CDR2 SASEGT. There are 15 residues in the CDR3. CDR3 residues: CASSEAIDSHNEQFF. In DNA, the CDR3 is TGTGCCAGCAGTGAAGCGATCGACAGTCACAATGAGCAGTTCTTC.

This clone occurred once. The V gene is TRBV2, the J gene TRBJ2-7; TRBD2 is a possible D gene (5 bases). The CDR3 totals 14 residues. Germline V gene sequence: CDR1 SNHLY, CDR2 FYNNEI. With 2 bases removed from V and 2 bases from J, the gap between germline ends came to 10 bases. CDR3 residues: CASSEREAAYEQYF. CDR3 in DNA: TGTGCCAGCAGTGAAAGGGAAGCGGCCTACGAGCAGTACTTC. Combining the CDR3 with reference TRBV2 and TRBJ2-7 gives the whole variable domain EPEVTQTPSHQVTQMGQEVILRCVPISNHLYFYWYRQILGQKVEFLVSFYNNEISEKSEIFDDQFSVERPDGSNFTLKIRSTKLEDSAMYFCASSEREAAYEQYFGPGTRLTVT.

This clone occurred once. The chain uses TRBV10-2 and TRBJ2-7; no clear D gene. In germline, CDR1 is WSHSY, CDR2 SAAADI. The CDR3 runs 14 residues. With 0 bases removed from V and 7 bases from J, the gap between germline ends came to 13 bases. The CDR3 DNA follows: TGCGCCAGCAGTGAGTCGGATAGGGTGGGGGAGCAGTACTTC. Encoded protein: CASSESDRVGEQYF.

The genes are TRBV7-6 and TRBJ2-7; tentatively, D is TRBD1 or TRBD2 (5 bases each). The germline V gene has CDR1 SGHVS and CDR2 FNYEAQ. Trimming took off 4 bases at V and 6 bases at J, with 19 bases between the two ends. This CDR3 contains 15 residues. The DNA for the CDR3 is TGTGCCAGCAGCTCCTTCCGGGACCCCCGAGCCGAGCAGTACTTC. It translates to CASSSFRDPRAEQYF.

This clone was picked up one time. This chain links TRBV9 with TRBJ1-2; no clear D gene. The CDR3 contains 14 residues. V lost 4 bases and J lost 0, with 10 bases in between. Looked up from germline, CDR1 is SGDLS and CDR2 is YYNGEE. CDR3 region: CASSMSGTNYGYTF. The CDR3 DNA reads TGTGCCAGCAGCATGAGTGGAACTAACTATGGCTACACCTTC.

The chain employs TRBV5-1 and TRBJ2-3; TRBD2 might be the D (7 bases). The CDR3 contains 15 residues. From germline, CDR1 is SGHRS and CDR2 YFSETQ. The V end was cut by 4 bases, the J end by 3 bases, with 15 bases between. The CDR3 protein is CASSPGEGLTDTQYF. The CDR3 region has the DNA TGCGCCAGCAGCCCAGGGGAGGGGTTGACAGATACGCAGTATTTT.

The V and J genes are TRBV5-1 and TRBJ2-3, with a tentative D call TRBD2 (5 bases). V lost 1 base to trimming and J lost 6 bases, with 12 bases between them. Per germline, CDR1 SGHRS and CDR2 YFSETQ. The length of the CDR3 is 14 residues. CDR3 nucleotides: TGCGCCAGCAGCTTGTTCCCCGGGGTGGATACGCAGTATTTT. Translation gives CASSLFPGVDTQYF.

The chain uses TRBV11-3 and TRBJ2-3; 8 nucleotides line up with TRBD2. The junction had 1 base not matched to a gene; V was cut back by 5 bases and J by 0 bases. The CDR3 extends over 14 amino acids. CDR1 SGHNT and CDR2 YENEEA come from the germline V gene. CDR3 loop: CASSVAGSTDTQYF. Here the CDR3 DNA reads TGTGCCAGCAGCGTAGCGGGGAGCACAGATACGCAGTATTTT. Supplemented by reference TRBV11-3 and TRBJ2-3, the full variable domain reads EAGVVQSPRYKIIEKKQPVAFWCNPISGHNTLYWYLQNLGQGPELLIRYENEEAVDDSQLPKDRFSAERLKGVDSTLKIQPAELGDSAVYLCASSVAGSTDTQYFGPGTRLTVL.

This chain links TRBV4-1 with TRBJ2-7; a weak D match, TRBD2 (5 bases). V shed 4 bases and J shed 5 bases, with 9 bases lying between them. The germline V gene encodes CDR1 MGHRA and CDR2 YSYEKL. The CDR3 contains 12 residues. In nucleotides, the CDR3 is TGCGCCAGCAGCCCAACGGGGAACGAGCAGTACTTC. Translating gives CASSPTGNEQYF.

The V gene is TRBV19, the J gene TRBJ1-4, with D perhaps TRBD1 (5 bases). The germline gives CDR1 LNHDA, CDR2 SQIVND (reference sequence). With 3 bases removed from V and 14 bases from J, the gap between germline ends came to 16 bases. The CDR3 length is 13 residues. The CDR3 coding sequence is TGTGCCAGTAGTATGGACCAGGGTCAGAGCCTGTTTTTT. This encodes CASSMDQGQSLFF.

The chain couples TRBV2 to TRBJ2-7, with TRBD1 as a possible D gene (5 bases). CDR1 is SNHLY, CDR2 FYNNEI, per germline. V lost 8 bases and J lost 4, with 18 bases in between. The CDR3 runs 14 residues. The CDR3 here is CASGDRDLMYEQYF. CDR3 coding DNA: TGTGCCAGCGGCGACAGAGACTTAATGTACGAGCAGTACTTC.

This chain uses TRBV5-6 with TRBJ2-7; maybe TRBD2 (6 bases). Trimming cost V 3 bases and J 4 bases, with 17 bases left between them. The length of the CDR3 is 15 residues. Germline-derived CDR1 and CDR2 are SGHDT and YYEEEE. In DNA form, the CDR3 reads TGTGCCAGCAGCTCATACCGGGAGACTTTATACGAGCAGTACTTC. Its protein is CASSSYRETLYEQYF.

This clone was observed a single time. CDR3 DNA sequence: TGTGCCAGCAGTTACTCCTACGGACCCAAGGAGCAGTACTTC. Translated: CASSYSYGPKEQYF. This chain links TRBV6-5 with TRBJ2-7; no definite D call. This CDR3 has 14 residues. V was shortened by 0 bases and J by 7 bases, with 13 bases between the two germline ends. Germline V CDR1 and CDR2: MNHEY, SVGAGI.

J is TRBJ2-3 and V is TRBV9; 7 nucleotides agree with TRBD2. Looked up from germline, CDR1 is SGDLS and CDR2 is YYNGEE. The V and J ends lost 3 bases and 0 bases, in that order; junction bases with no gene match: 7. The CDR3 sequence is 16 residues long. The CDR3 DNA follows: TGTGCCAGCAGCGCACCTAGCGGATCTAGCACAGATACGCAGTATTTT. This translates into CASSAPSGSSTDTQYF.

V usage is TRBV19 and J usage is TRBJ2-7; TRBD2 is a possible D gene (7 bases). Germline V gives CDR1 LNHDA, CDR2 SQIVND (reference sequence). The V end lost 2 bases, the J end lost 5 bases, and 16 bases lay between the germline ends. The CDR3 spans 15 residues. The CDR3 bases are TGTGCCAGTAGTATAATGTCGGGGGGCATCCACGAGCAGTACTTC. Its protein product is CASSIMSGGIHEQYF.

This clone was picked up one time. The rearrangement joins TRBV7-9 to TRBJ2-5; 9 bases fit TRBD2. TRBJ2-7 explains the end of the DNA better; the J call may be wrong. Germline V lookup: CDR1 SEHNR, CDR2 FQNEAQ (reference sequence). The CDR3 has 15 residues. Here the CDR3 DNA reads TGTGCCAGCAGCTCCCTGGCGGGAGGGATTACCGAGCAGTACTTC. This sequence encodes CASSSLAGGITEQYF.